This TCR beta chain is from a study of shared T cell receptors in the human thymus (dated by TCRdb to the early 2020s). Notes on the research overall: The study examined how the human thymus generates shared, self-reactive T-cell receptor alpha chains.

Library generation was performed with the immunoSEQ multiplex PCR assay. This immuneACCESS table, as held by TCRdb, lists in-frame sequences with V and J called but not all clones. Of the missing ones, under half trace to an unresolved V gene in checked studies; the others have no known cause. Counted in this sample were hundreds of thousands of clones; approximately 87% of them appeared once. Together, the top ten hold about 0.01% of the sample. CDR1 and CDR2 were assigned from the germline V gene as SGHAT and FQNNGV. The CDR3 runs 13 amino acids, cysteine and phenylalanine included. CDR3 DNA only is kept here, 39 bases in frame from base 1. The junction shows trimming of 0 bases on V and 6 bases on J, plus 8 bases between the germline ends. Of note for this clone: Its recognized antigen is unknown. No base quality values were provided; no much bigger clone lies one nucleotide off.

The same specimen was also included in a second study, on human thymus T cells. As the second study states: The donors were immunologically healthy infants in Finland who had open corrective cardiac surgery for congenital heart defects. The thymus tissue came from surgical resects taken out during corrective cardiac surgery. Usage of V and J gene segments appeared to be biased in both the thymic and the peripheral blood repertoires. The related research found that thymic TCR repertoires overlapped highly between unrelated individuals. The study described the TCR alpha and beta repertoires in about eight infant thymus samples and a few matching peripheral blood samples. The cohort included over five male and a couple of female infants, with donor ages spanning 7 to 244 days. After being mechanically released from the tissue, thymocytes were kept at -70 degrees C in pellets of about 8.5-30 million cells. Genomic DNA was extracted from frozen cell pellets with a QIAsymphony instrument. Using the immunoSEQ multiplex PCR assay, the TCRB and TCRAD loci were amplified from a standardized quantity of quality-controlled genomic DNA. The V(D)J region was spanned by amplicons of a length sufficient to cover the CDR3 and to identify V and J genes. The amplicons were sequenced on an Illumina platform via the commercial immunoSEQ service. Primer bias and sequencing errors were corrected as previously described, and TCRAD and TCRB were defined on the basis of the IMGT database. immunoSEQ Analyzer 3.0 and VDJTools were used for repertoire analysis, which covered basic statistics, V/J segment usage, diversity estimates, rarefaction and pairwise overlap. To estimate diversity, the Chao1, ChaoE, Efron-Thisted, Shannon and inverse Simpson indices were applied, and diversity was also estimated on datasets down-sampled to the smallest sample. For repertoire overlap, CDR3 nucleotide sequence, V gene and J gene had to match strictly, and clustering was done by Jaccard-based multidimensional scaling. On average, thymus samples yielded roughly 770,000 unique TCRB clonotypes, whereas blood samples yielded some 85,000.

The sequence is built from TRBV11-2 and TRBJ1-2; the D gene remains uncertain. The sequenced sample was thymocytes. The TCR was taken from a boy less than two years old with a congenital heart defect. Donor details come from another sample of the same person, matched by shared clones. The CDR3 sequence is CASSLDRRDGYTF. The nucleotide sequence reads as follows: TGTGCCAGCAGCTTAGATCGTCGAGATGGCTACACCTTC.